This TCR beta chain is drawn from a study of STAT3 mutations in large granular lymphocyte leukemia. Study in general: Roughly half of the longitudinally sequenced T-LGLL patients carried detectable canonical activating STAT3 mutations.

Study-wide results and limits: In T-cell large granular lymphocyte leukemia, about half of patients showed multiple immunodominant subclonotypes. All newly emerging clones after therapy were STAT3 wild type.

Concerning this clone itself: The antigen is not known.

TCRdb keeps only in-frame clones here, not all; method: immunoSEQ multiplex PCR. The repertoire holds tens of thousands of clones, with about 94% as singletons. Germline-derived CDR1 and CDR2 are LNHDA and SQIVND (reference sequence). The CDR3 totals 13 residues. Trimming stripped 3 bases from V and 4 bases from J, with 7 bases between. The clonotype was recovered from a man in his forties or fifties with T-cell large granular lymphocyte leukemia. Some clones in this sample may be carry-over from other donors' samples. Sequencing was carried out using peripheral blood mononuclear cells. V is TRBV19 and J is TRBJ1-5; D gene unclear. CDR3 in amino acids: CASSIRRNQPQHF. In DNA form, the CDR3 reads TGTGCCAGTAGTATCAGGAGGAATCAGCCCCAGCATTTT.